One and the same sample provided the 27 T cell receptor beta chains below, sequenced in a study of control samples from healthy donors and cancer patients. Profiled with immunoSEQ multiplex PCR; TCRdb holds only in-frame clones, not every one. Of a few hundred thousand clones listed, 90% are singletons. Sequencing was performed on PBMCs. All receptors derive from a man aged 40-49 years with head and neck cancer.

The chain uses TRBV14 and TRBJ2-3; TRBD1 might be the D (5 bases). Germline V CDR1 and CDR2: SGHDN, FVKESK. V lost 1 base, J lost 4 bases, and 9 bases lay in between. This CDR3 has 14 amino acids. The CDR3 sequence: CASSQAGSPDTQYF. The CDR3 nucleotides read TGTGCCAGCAGCCAAGCAGGGTCACCAGATACGCAGTATTTT.

The chain has TRBV18 and TRBJ2-7; TRBD2 agrees at 8 bases. V gave up 6 bases and J gave up 1 base; unmatched junction bases: 5. The CDR3 covers 14 residues. Germline V gives CDR1 KGHSH, CDR2 LQKENI. CDR3 DNA: TGTGCCAGCTCGCGGGGGGCCGGGTCCTACGAGCAGTACTTC. It codes for CASSRGAGSYEQYF. Full variable domain (outside the CDR3, taken from reference TRBV18 and TRBJ2-7): NAGVMQNPRHLVRRRGQEARLRCSPMKGHSHVYWYRQLPEEGLKFMVYLQKENIIDESGMPKERFSAEFPKEGPSILRIQQVVRGDSAAYFCASSRGAGSYEQYFGPGTRLTVT.

This sequence joins TRBV5-5 and TRBJ2-5, with D possibly matching TRBD1 (6 bases). CDR1 and CDR2 from the germline V gene are SGHKS and YYEKEE (reference sequence). The CDR3 consists of 14 residues. V lost 3 bases, J lost 5 bases, and 14 bases lay in between. The CDR3 nucleotides read TGTGCCAGCAGCTCGTACGGGCAGGGGGAGACCCAGTACTTC. This translates into CASSSYGQGETQYF. The whole variable domain, filled in from reference TRBV5-5 and TRBJ2-5, reads DAGVTQSPTHLIKTRGQQVTLRCSPISGHKSVSWYQQVLGQGPQFIFQYYEKEERGRGNFPDRFSARQFPNYSSELNVNALLLGDSALYLCASSSYGQGETQYFGPGTRLLVL.

The chain carries TRBV4-2 and TRBJ2-7, with a tentative D call TRBD2 (7 bases). The CDR3 covers 13 residues. Germline values: CDR1 LGHNA, CDR2 YNFKEQ. V was trimmed by 3 bases and J by 3 bases, leaving 9 bases between them. The CDR3 sequence is CASSQGGGYEQYF. CDR3 in DNA: TGTGCCAGCAGCCAGGGAGGGGGCTACGAGCAGTACTTC.

In this sample, this clone turned up once. A read error may account for a junction end that differs from germline. The chain employs TRBV7-2 and TRBJ2-7; D ambiguous. Germline assignment: CDR1 SGHTA and CDR2 FQGNSA. This CDR3 comprises 15 residues. CDR3 loop: CASTLAGPLSYEQYF. CDR3 nucleotides: TGTGCCAGCACCTTAGCAGGTCCTCTCTCCTACGAGCAGTACTTC.

This chain uses TRBV6-2 or TRBV6-3 with TRBJ2-3; perhaps TRBD2 as D (7 bases). Trimming shortened V by 4 bases and J by 4 bases, and 12 bases separated the two germline ends. There are 14 residues in the CDR3. Germline V gene sequence: CDR1 MNHEY, CDR2 SVGEGT. The CDR3 is CASSSGGGSDTQYF. CDR3 DNA sequence: TGTGCCAGCAGTTCGGGGGGCGGCTCAGATACGCAGTATTTT.

The V gene is TRBV27, the J gene TRBJ2-1, with 12 bases aligning to TRBD2. Germline V lookup: CDR1 MNHEY, CDR2 SMNVEV (reference sequence). V gave up 6 bases and J gave up 7 bases; unmatched junction bases: 10. The CDR3 covers 16 residues. CDR3 loop: CASRAPSGRVGNEQFF. The CDR3 DNA reads TGTGCCAGCAGAGCCCCTAGCGGGAGGGTGGGGAATGAGCAGTTCTTC.

The CDR3 sequence is CASSLSGGATDTQYF. In nucleotides, the CDR3 is TGTGCCAGCAGCTTAAGCGGGGGGGCCACAGATACGCAGTATTTT. The gene calls are TRBV7-9 and TRBJ2-3; 10 bases agree with TRBD2. CDR3 length: 15 amino acids. The junction had 1 base not matched to a gene; V was cut back by 2 bases and J by 2 bases. CDR1 SEHNR and CDR2 FQNEAQ come from the germline V gene (reference sequence).

The CDR3 reads CASSLTGGSNQPQHF. The CDR3 region has the DNA TGTGCCAGCAGTTTAACGGGAGGTAGCAATCAGCCCCAGCATTTT. This sequence joins TRBV27 and TRBJ1-5, with D unclear. Germline CDR1 and CDR2: MNHEY and SMNVEV (reference sequence). V gave up 2 bases and J gave up 0 bases, with 8 bases separating them. The CDR3 spans 15 residues.

The V gene is TRBV7-9, the J gene TRBJ2-7, with 7 bases identical to TRBD2. CDR1 and CDR2 from the germline V gene are SEHNR and FQNEAQ (reference sequence). The CDR3 loop spans 15 amino acids. Germline trimming cut 4 bases from V and 3 bases from J; bases unmatched to any gene: 9. The CDR3 here is CASSSGLENFYEQYF. CDR3 in DNA: TGTGCCAGCAGCTCCGGACTAGAGAATTTCTACGAGCAGTACTTC.

This sequence joins TRBV7-8 and TRBJ2-2, with D unclear. Trimming pared 1 base from V and 7 bases from J, leaving 7 bases between. The CDR3 has 13 residues. Germline lookup yields CDR1 SGHVS and CDR2 FQNEAQ. CDR3 sequence reads: CASSLEYYGELFF. CDR3 in DNA: TGTGCCAGCAGCTTAGAATATTACGGGGAGCTGTTTTTT.

This chain connects TRBV28 to TRBJ2-3, with TRBD2 as a possible D gene (6 bases). The CDR3 is made up of 16 amino acids. Germline-derived CDR1 and CDR2 are MDHEN and SYDVKM. Trimming left V 6 bases short and J 0 bases short, with 16 bases between. Written as DNA, the CDR3 is TGTGCCAGCAGCCCCAGAATTGGGGGGAGCACAGATACGCAGTATTTT. This codes for CASSPRIGGSTDTQYF.

This clone is a singleton in its sample. CDR3 coding DNA: TGTGCCAGCAGCTCCTTATCGGGGGGGCCCTACAATGAGCAGTTCTTC. Protein product: CASSSLSGGPYNEQFF. The chain has TRBV11-2 and TRBJ2-1; 8 bases match TRBD2. Per germline, CDR1 SGHAT and CDR2 FQNNGV. The ends lost 4 bases at V and 2 bases at J; junction bases unmatched: 7. The CDR3 extends over 16 amino acids.

The J gene is TRBJ2-6, the V gene TRBV19; D unclear. Germline V gene data show CDR1 as LNHDA and CDR2 as SQIVND (reference sequence). The ends were cut back, 7 bases at V and 3 bases at J, with 7 bases in the middle. The length of the CDR3 is 13 residues. The CDR3 here is CASTNVGANVLTF. CDR3 bases: TGTGCCAGTACTAACGTTGGGGCCAACGTCCTGACTTTC.

This clone was found once. The chain employs TRBV19 and TRBJ1-2; 7 positions agree with TRBD1. Trimming took 10 bases from V and 4 from J; bases not matched to a gene: 12. Germline loops: CDR1 LNHDA, CDR2 SQIVND (reference sequence). The CDR3 extends over 14 amino acids. This CDR3 is CATGGGTAFYGYTF. CDR3 DNA: TGTGCCACCGGCGGCGGGACAGCGTTCTATGGCTACACCTTC.

This chain links TRBV27 with TRBJ1-4, with TRBD1 matching 7 bases. This CDR3 comprises 13 residues. V was clipped by 3 bases and J by 8 bases; unmatched bases: 3. Per germline, CDR1 MNHEY and CDR2 SMNVEV (reference sequence). CDR3 loop: CASSFARGEKLFF. DNA for the CDR3: TGTGCCAGCAGTTTCGCCAGGGGGGAAAAACTGTTTTTT.

As DNA, the CDR3 is TGTGCCAGCAGCATCGTGGGGACTAGCATCAATACGCAGTATTTT. Translated, it gives CASSIVGTSINTQYF. The J gene is TRBJ2-3, the V gene TRBV7-3; 9 positions agree with TRBD2. There are 15 residues in the CDR3. Germline V gene data show CDR1 as SGHTA and CDR2 as FQGTGA. Trimming at V came to 5 bases and at J to 7 bases, leaving 10 bases not matched to a gene.

V usage is TRBV19 and J usage is TRBJ1-1; TRBD1 is a possible D gene (6 bases). The ends were cut back, 5 bases at V and 8 bases at J, with 12 bases in the middle. CDR3 length: 12 residues. Germline lookup yields CDR1 LNHDA and CDR2 SQIVND (reference sequence). The CDR3 coding sequence is TGTGCCAGTAGTCCCAGGACAGAAGAAGCTTTCTTT. Its protein is CASSPRTEEAFF.

As concerns this clone: The same CDR3 can be traced to other DNA sequences in this sample. V gene TRBV7-9 combines with J gene TRBJ2-5; D remains unclear. Per the germline V gene, CDR1 is SEHNR and CDR2 is FQNEAQ (reference sequence). The CDR3 is made up of 13 amino acids. The germline V and J ends were trimmed by 2 bases and 4 bases, with 8 bases remaining between them. The CDR3 spells CASSLSSRETQYF. CDR3 nucleotides: TGTGCCAGCAGCTTAAGTTCTAGAGAGACCCAGTACTTC.

The chain carries TRBV11-2 and TRBJ1-6, with D hard to call. Germline V lookup: CDR1 SGHAT, CDR2 FQNNGV. V lost 5 bases and J lost 14, with 13 bases in between. CDR3 size: 12 residues. The CDR3 coding sequence is TGTGCCAGCAGCGCTACTATTCAAACCCTCCACTTT. The encoded protein is CASSATIQTLHF.

This chain connects TRBV11-2 to TRBJ1-1, with a weak D call TRBD1 (5 bases). With 1 base removed from V and 1 base from J, the gap between germline ends came to 10 bases. This CDR3 spans 15 amino acids. Germline values: CDR1 SGHAT, CDR2 FQNNGV. The CDR3 loop is CASSLAGLTNTEAFF. CDR3 coding DNA: TGTGCCAGCAGCTTAGCGGGACTGACGAACACTGAAGCTTTCTTT.

The gene calls are TRBV28 and TRBJ1-5; possible D gene TRBD1, 6 bases. Germline V CDR1 and CDR2: MDHEN, SYDVKM. The CDR3 contains 15 residues. Trimming cost V 2 bases and J 9 bases, with 17 bases left between them. CDR3 nucleotide sequence: TGTGCCAGCAGTTTACCTGGGACAACGCTGAGGCCCCAGCATTTT. Translated: CASSLPGTTLRPQHF.

The V gene is TRBV6-2 or TRBV6-3, the J gene TRBJ1-3, with unresolved D. This CDR3 contains 16 residues. CDR1 is MNHEY and CDR2 is SVGEGT in the germline V gene. The V end was cut by 0 bases, the J end by 0 bases, with 9 bases between. The CDR3 DNA follows: TGTGCCAGCAGTTACTCGGACGGCTACTCTGGAAACACCATATATTTT. Amino acids: CASSYSDGYSGNTIYF.

This rearrangement joins TRBV30 to TRBJ2-5, with D maybe TRBD2 (7 bases). The germline V and J ends were trimmed by 3 bases and 4 bases, with 12 bases remaining between them. Germline CDR1 reads GTSNPN; CDR2 reads SVGIG (reference sequence). The CDR3 contains 13 residues. The CDR3 bases are TGTGCCTGGAGGGTTGGGGGGGCAGAGACCCAGTACTTC. It codes for CAWRVGGAETQYF.

The chain recombines TRBV7-2 with TRBJ2-3, with 7 nucleotides matching TRBD2. CDR1 is SGHTA, CDR2 FQGNSA, per germline. J gave up 2 bases and V 1 base, and 3 bases lay outside the gene matches. CDR3 length: 15 amino acids. CDR3 sequence: CASSLGAGNTDTQYF. The CDR3 nucleotides read TGTGCCAGCAGCTTAGGAGCGGGGAACACAGATACGCAGTATTTT.

The chain carries TRBV5-1 and TRBJ2-3; 11 bases line up with TRBD2. This CDR3 comprises 16 residues. Trimming removed 5 bases from V and 2 bases from J; junction bases left unmatched: 7. CDR1 and CDR2 from the germline V gene are SGHRS and YFSETQ. In nucleotides, the CDR3 is TGCGCCAGCAGAGCCGCGGGACTAGCGGACACAGATACGCAGTATTTT. This translates into CASRAAGLADTDTQYF.

A note on this clone: Because the CDR3 is missing its conserved closing phenylalanine or tryptophan, this is likely a read error. No DNA is shown, since the ends of the CDR3 on it are uncertain; the CDR3 is the one TCRdb lists. V usage is TRBV18 and J usage is TRBJ1-1; the table's D call of TRBD1 was not tested on the DNA. The CDR3 comprises 12 residues, both ends counted. CDR1 is KGHSH, CDR2 LQKENI, per germline. This CDR3 is CASSQPGTTPTI.